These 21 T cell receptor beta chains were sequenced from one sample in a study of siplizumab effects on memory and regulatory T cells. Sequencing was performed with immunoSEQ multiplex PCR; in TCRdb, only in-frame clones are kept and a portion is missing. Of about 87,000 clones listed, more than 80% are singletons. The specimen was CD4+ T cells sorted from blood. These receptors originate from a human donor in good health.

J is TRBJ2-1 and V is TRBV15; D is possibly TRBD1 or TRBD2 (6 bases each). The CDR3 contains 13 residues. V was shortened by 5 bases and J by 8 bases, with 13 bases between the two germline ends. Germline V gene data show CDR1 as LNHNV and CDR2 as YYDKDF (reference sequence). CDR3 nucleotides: TGTGCCACCAGCTATGGGGGGCTGGATGAGCAGTTCTTC. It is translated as CATSYGGLDEQFF.

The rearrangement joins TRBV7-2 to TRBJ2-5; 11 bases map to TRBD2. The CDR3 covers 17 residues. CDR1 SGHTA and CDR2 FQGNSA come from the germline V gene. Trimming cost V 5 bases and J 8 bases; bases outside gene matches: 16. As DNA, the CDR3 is TGTGCCAGCAGCACCCCTGGGGGTGGGACTAGCGGTAGAACCCAGTACTTC. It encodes CASSTPGGGTSGRTQYF.

The CDR3 reads CASRTNYNEQFF. DNA for the CDR3: TGTGCCAGCAGAACCAACTACAATGAGCAGTTCTTC. The chain employs TRBV6-5 and TRBJ2-1; D not certain. V was cut by 6 bases and J by 3 bases, with 6 bases left in between. The CDR3 consists of 12 residues. Germline values: CDR1 MNHEY, CDR2 SVGAGI.

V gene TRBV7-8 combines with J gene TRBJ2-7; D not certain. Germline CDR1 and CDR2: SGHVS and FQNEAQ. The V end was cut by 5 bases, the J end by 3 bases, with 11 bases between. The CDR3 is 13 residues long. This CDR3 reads CASSPSGFYEQYF. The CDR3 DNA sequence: TGTGCCAGCAGCCCCTCGGGTTTCTACGAGCAGTACTTC.

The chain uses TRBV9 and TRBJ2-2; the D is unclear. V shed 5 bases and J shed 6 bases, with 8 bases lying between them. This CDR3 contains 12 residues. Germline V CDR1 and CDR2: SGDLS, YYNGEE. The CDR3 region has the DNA TGTGCCAGCAGTTGGGAATCCGGGGAGCTGTTTTTT. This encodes CASSWESGELFF.

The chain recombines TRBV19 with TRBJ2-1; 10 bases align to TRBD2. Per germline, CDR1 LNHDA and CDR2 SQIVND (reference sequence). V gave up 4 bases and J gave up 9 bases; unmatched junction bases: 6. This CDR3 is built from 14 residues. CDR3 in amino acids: CASSTSGGVSEQFF. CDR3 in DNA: TGTGCCAGTAGTACTAGCGGGGGAGTCTCTGAGCAGTTCTTC. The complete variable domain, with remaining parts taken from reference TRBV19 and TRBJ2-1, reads DGGITQSPKYLFRKEGQNVTLSCEQNLNHDAMYWYRQDPGQGLRLIYYSQIVNDFQKGDIAEGYSVSREKKESFPLTVTSAQKNPTAFYLCASSTSGGVSEQFFGPGTRLTVL.

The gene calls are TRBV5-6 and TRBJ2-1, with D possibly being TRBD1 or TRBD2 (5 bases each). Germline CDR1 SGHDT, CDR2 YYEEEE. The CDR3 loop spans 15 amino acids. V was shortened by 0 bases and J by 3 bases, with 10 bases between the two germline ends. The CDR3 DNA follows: TGTGCCAGCAGCTTGGTAAGGGACCTCTACAATGAGCAGTTCTTC. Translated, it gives CASSLVRDLYNEQFF.

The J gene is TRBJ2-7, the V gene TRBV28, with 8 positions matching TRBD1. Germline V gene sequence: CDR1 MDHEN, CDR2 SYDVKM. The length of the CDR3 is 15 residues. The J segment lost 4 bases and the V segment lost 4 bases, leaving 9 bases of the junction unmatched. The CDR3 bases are TGTGCCAGCAGTTCCTCAGGGGGCCGTACGTACGAGCAGTACTTC. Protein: CASSSSGGRTYEQYF.

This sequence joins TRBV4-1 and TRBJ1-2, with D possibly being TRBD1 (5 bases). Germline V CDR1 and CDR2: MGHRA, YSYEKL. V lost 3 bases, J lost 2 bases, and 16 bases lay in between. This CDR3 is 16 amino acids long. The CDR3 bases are TGCGCCAGCAGCCAGCCGGGACGGAATAGGAACTATGGCTACACCTTC. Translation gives CASSQPGRNRNYGYTF.

The CDR3 is CASSPRVGWTAGYEQYF. The DNA for the CDR3 is TGTGCCAGCAGCCCAAGGGTCGGGTGGACAGCTGGCTACGAGCAGTACTTC. This sequence joins TRBV5-8 and TRBJ2-7; the D gene is possibly TRBD1 (6 bases). The CDR3 consists of 17 residues. In germline, CDR1 is SGHTS, CDR2 YDEGEE. With 4 bases removed from V and 3 bases from J, the gap between germline ends came to 23 bases.

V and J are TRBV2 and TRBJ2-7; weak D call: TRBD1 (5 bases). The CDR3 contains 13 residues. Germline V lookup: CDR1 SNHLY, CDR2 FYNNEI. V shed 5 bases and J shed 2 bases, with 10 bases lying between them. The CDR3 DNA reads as TGTGCCAGCAGTCCGGCGACAGCCTACGAGCAGTACTTC. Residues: CASSPATAYEQYF.

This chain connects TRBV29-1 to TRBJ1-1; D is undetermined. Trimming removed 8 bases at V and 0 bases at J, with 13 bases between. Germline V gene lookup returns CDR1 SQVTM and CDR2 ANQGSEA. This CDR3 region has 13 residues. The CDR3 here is CSPRTDLNTEAFF. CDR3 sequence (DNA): TGCAGCCCCCGGACGGACTTGAACACTGAAGCTTTCTTT.

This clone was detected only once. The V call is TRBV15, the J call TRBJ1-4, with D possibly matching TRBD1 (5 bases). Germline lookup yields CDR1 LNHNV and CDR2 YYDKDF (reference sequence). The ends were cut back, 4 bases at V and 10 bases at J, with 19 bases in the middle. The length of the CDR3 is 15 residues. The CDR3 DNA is TGTGCCACCAGCACCCCGCGGGGCGCAATCGGAAAACTGTTTTTT. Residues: CATSTPRGAIGKLFF.

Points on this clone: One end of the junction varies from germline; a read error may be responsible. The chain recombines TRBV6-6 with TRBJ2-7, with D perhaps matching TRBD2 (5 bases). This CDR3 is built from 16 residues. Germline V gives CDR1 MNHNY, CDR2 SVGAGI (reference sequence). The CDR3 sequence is CASSNSPDSSSYEQYF. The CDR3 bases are TGTGCCAGCAGTAACTCGCCGGACTCAAGCTCCTACGAGCAGTACTTC.

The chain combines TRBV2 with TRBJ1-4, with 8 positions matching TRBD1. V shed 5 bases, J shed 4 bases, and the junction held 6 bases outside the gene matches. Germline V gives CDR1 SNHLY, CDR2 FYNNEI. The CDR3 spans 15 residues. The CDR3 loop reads CASSSRGRSNEKLFF. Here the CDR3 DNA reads TGTGCCAGCAGTTCCAGGGGGCGAAGTAATGAAAAACTGTTTTTT.

In DNA, the CDR3 is TGTGCCAGCAGTGGCATCAGGGGGCTAGGCACACGGGGCGCGGATACGCAGTATTTT. This sequence encodes CASSGIRGLGTRGADTQYF. This sequence joins TRBV6-1 and TRBJ2-3; 8 bases line up with TRBD1. The CDR3 consists of 19 residues. CDR1 and CDR2 (germline): MNHNS, SASEGT. V lost 4 bases and J lost 6; bases outside the gene matches: 21.

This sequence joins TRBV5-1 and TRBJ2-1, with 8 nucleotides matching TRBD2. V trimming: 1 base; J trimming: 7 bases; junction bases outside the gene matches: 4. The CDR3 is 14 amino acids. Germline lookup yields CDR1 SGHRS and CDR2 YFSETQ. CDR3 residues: CASSLLGGGNEQFF. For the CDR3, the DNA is TGCGCCAGCAGCTTGTTGGGCGGGGGGAATGAGCAGTTCTTC.

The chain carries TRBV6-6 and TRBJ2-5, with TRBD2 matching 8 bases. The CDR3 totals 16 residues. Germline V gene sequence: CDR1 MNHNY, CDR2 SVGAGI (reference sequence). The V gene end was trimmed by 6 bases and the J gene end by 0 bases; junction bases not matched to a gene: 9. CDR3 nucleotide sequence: TGTGCCAGCAGGCCCTTTAGCGGGGCGTACCAAGAGACCCAGTACTTC. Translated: CASRPFSGAYQETQYF.

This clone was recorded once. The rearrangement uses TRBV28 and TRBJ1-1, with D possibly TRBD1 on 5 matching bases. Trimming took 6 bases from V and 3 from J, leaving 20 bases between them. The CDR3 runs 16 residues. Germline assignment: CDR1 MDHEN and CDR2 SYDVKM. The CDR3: CASSSLGGGGDTEAFF. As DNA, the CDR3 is TGTGCCAGCAGCTCCCTTGGCGGGGGGGGTGACACTGAAGCTTTCTTT.

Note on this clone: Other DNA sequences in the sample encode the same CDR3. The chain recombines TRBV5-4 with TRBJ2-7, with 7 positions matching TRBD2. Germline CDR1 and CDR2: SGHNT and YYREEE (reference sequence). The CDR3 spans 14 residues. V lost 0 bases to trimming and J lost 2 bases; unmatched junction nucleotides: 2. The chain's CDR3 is CASSLGAGAYEQYF. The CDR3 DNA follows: TGTGCCAGCAGCTTGGGGGCGGGGGCCTACGAGCAGTACTTC.

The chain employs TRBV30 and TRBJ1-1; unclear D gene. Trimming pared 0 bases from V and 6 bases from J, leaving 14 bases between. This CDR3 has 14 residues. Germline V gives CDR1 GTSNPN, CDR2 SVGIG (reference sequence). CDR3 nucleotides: TGTGCCTGGAGTGTAGGTGGGAGTCTCGCTGAAGCTTTCTTT. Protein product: CAWSVGGSLAEAFF.